Below, 8 T cell receptor beta chains from the same sample are listed, as sequenced in a study of T cell responses to AZD1222 COVID-19 vaccine. Profiling relied on immunoSEQ multiplex PCR, and the TCRdb table lists in-frame clones only, not all of them. The data contain roughly 81,000 clones, about 90% of them seen just once; the ten biggest clones take up 15% to 20%. Source: peripheral blood, taken on day 0 of AZD1222 vaccination. The source is an adult in good health.

The V and J genes are TRBV28 and TRBJ2-3; 10 bases align to TRBD2. The CDR3 extends over 15 amino acids. The J segment lost 4 bases and the V segment lost 2 bases, leaving 3 bases of the junction unmatched. Germline V gene sequence: CDR1 MDHEN, CDR2 SYDVKM. CDR3 residues: CASSLLAGVADTQYF. For the CDR3, the DNA is TGTGCCAGCAGTTTACTAGCGGGAGTAGCAGATACGCAGTATTTT. Full variable domain (rest looked up from reference TRBV28 and TRBJ2-3): DVKVTQSSRYLVKRTGEKVFLECVQDMDHENMFWYRQDPGLGLRLIYFSYDVKMKEKGDIPEGYSVSREKKERFSLILESASTNQTSMYLCASSLLAGVADTQYFGPGTRLTVL.

The V call is TRBV7-9, the J call TRBJ1-2; 8 bases are a match to TRBD1. Germline V gene data show CDR1 as SEHNR and CDR2 as FQNEAQ (reference sequence). The CDR3 spans 12 residues. V trimming: 7 bases; J trimming: 3 bases; junction bases outside the gene matches: 1. Written as DNA, the CDR3 is TGTGCCAGCAAGGGACAGGACTATGGCTACACCTTC. It yields the protein CASKGQDYGYTF. Full variable domain (remainder filled in from reference TRBV7-9 and TRBJ1-2): DTGVSQNPRHKITKRGQNVTFRCDPISEHNRLYWYRQTLGQGPEFLTYFQNEAQLEKSRLLSDRFSAERPKGSFSTLEIQRTEQGDSAMYLCASKGQDYGYTFGSGTRLTVV.

This chain connects TRBV3-1 (or the pseudogene TRBV3-2) to TRBJ2-1, with D tentatively TRBD2 (5 bases). CDR3 length: 15 amino acids. Germline V gene lookup returns CDR1 LGHDT and CDR2 YNNKEL (reference sequence). V lost 4 bases and J lost 2, with 12 bases in between. CDR3 sequence (DNA): TGTGCCAGCAGCCCCTCCGGGCGGGCCTACAATGAGCAGTTCTTC. It translates to CASSPSGRAYNEQFF.

This chain uses TRBV29-1 with TRBJ1-4; possibly TRBD1 for D (6 bases). The CDR3 extends over 13 amino acids. Germline V CDR1 and CDR2: SQVTM, ANQGSEA. Trimming took 4 bases from V and 1 from J, leaving 7 bases between them. The CDR3 region has the DNA TGCAGCGTTGGCAGGGGAACTAATGAAAAACTGTTTTTT. Residues: CSVGRGTNEKLFF.

This chain uses TRBV7-8 with TRBJ2-6; 7 nucleotides line up with TRBD1. With 3 bases clipped from V and 2 bases from J, the junction kept 7 bases outside the gene matches. Per germline, CDR1 SGHVS and CDR2 FQNEAQ. CDR3 size: 17 residues. CDR3 loop: CASSFRDRVAGANVLTF. For the CDR3, the DNA is TGTGCCAGCAGCTTCCGCGACAGGGTGGCTGGGGCCAACGTCCTGACTTTC. The whole variable domain, remainder taken from reference TRBV7-8 and TRBJ2-6, is GAGVSQSPRYKVAKRGQDVALRCDPISGHVSLFWYQQALGQGPEFLTYFQNEAQLDKSGLPSDRFFAERPEGSVSTLKIQRTQQEDSAVYLCASSFRDRVAGANVLTFGAGSRLTVL.

The chain is built from TRBV27 and TRBJ1-5; possible D gene TRBD1, 5 bases. The CDR3 totals 18 residues. Trimming took off 3 bases at V and 2 bases at J, with 20 bases between the two ends. Germline values: CDR1 MNHEY, CDR2 SMNVEV (reference sequence). This CDR3 is CASSFRSVGPLGNQPQHF. Written as DNA, the CDR3 is TGTGCCAGCAGTTTTAGGTCCGTGGGGCCCTTAGGCAATCAGCCCCAGCATTTT.

V gene TRBV7-2 combines with J gene TRBJ1-5, with unresolved D. V dropped 1 base and J dropped 5 bases, with 6 bases sitting between them. The CDR3 spans 13 residues. CDR1 and CDR2 from the germline V gene are SGHTA and FQGNSA. The DNA for the CDR3 is TGTGCCAGCAGCTTAGTTGGGGATCAGCCCCAGCATTTT. Protein sequence: CASSLVGDQPQHF.

The chain carries TRBV15 and TRBJ2-4; D ambiguous. This CDR3 is 11 amino acids long. V lost 8 bases, J lost 8 bases, and 10 bases lay in between. The germline V gene encodes CDR1 LNHNV and CDR2 YYDKDF (reference sequence). The CDR3 nucleotides are TGTGCCACCCGCTTAGAGGACATTCAGTACTTC. Its translation: CATRLEDIQYF.